This T cell receptor (beta chain) was found in a study of identical twins. One entry per CDR3 protein results from TCRdb running MiXCR on the 5' RACE reads. The data contain 1.5 million to 2 million distinct CDR3 sequences, around a third of them seen just once; the ten biggest clones take up around 0.25%. CDR1 and CDR2 (germline): SGHRS, YFSETQ. With V trimmed by 4 bases and J by 2 bases, 12 bases remained unmatched. The CDR3 spans 16 residues. The specimen was cord blood. The sequence came from a newborn girl in good health. The chain is built from TRBV5-1 and TRBJ2-7, with 7 bases lining up with TRBD2. The CDR3 protein is CASSPKNLAAAYEQYF. CDR3 DNA: TGCGCCAGCAGCCCCAAAAACCTAGCGGCCGCCTACGAGCAGTACTTC.